These T cell receptor beta chains were read from a single sample in a study of CD8+ T cells in alopecia areata. Sequencing used immunoSEQ multiplex PCR; TCRdb keeps in-frame clones, though not all of them. The sample has about 190,000 clones; 60% to 70% are singletons. This sample comprised CD4+ T cells sorted from blood, obtained at week 4, from a patient treated with tofacitinib. These receptors all come from a human donor with alopecia areata. Both conserved end residues are trimmed from each CDR3.

>TRBV27
ASKSSGNLNTDTQY
>TRBV2
ASSEQGTRYEQF
>TRBV2
ASSGTGGNVRPQH
>TRBV29-1
SVEDRGLETQY
>TRBV29-1
SVTGQGVNGYT
>TRBV2
ASSRGRNEQF
>TRBV6-6
ASSYPSTASNQPQH
>TRBV29-1
SVVTGGEGGYT
>TRBV29-1
SGMTGGATEAF
>TRBV7-2
ASSPRLEALGGYT
>TRBV5-1
ASSLLAGGGSYNEQF
>TRBV29-1
SATGPGGTQETQY
>TRBV6-5
ASSLQDARTEAF
>TRBV2
ASSFPSEQY
>TRBV5-1
ASSLRDRLQETQY
>TRBV18
ASSYARTGTGNTIY
>TRBV25-1
ASSPKGGGTDTQY
>TRBV4-3
ASSQEDTEYQPQH
>TRBV28
ASRSQGAGGNTIY
>TRBV7-9
ASSLDIQAQRAF
>TRBV29-1
SVAKEVLGFPQQF
>TRBV18
ASSPIRARTEAF
>TRBV5-6
ASSLAAGSYGYT
>TRBV9
ASSVSGDYTDTQY
>TRBV25-1
ASSGTSGGEYEQY
>TRBV10-3
AIRLSGTDYGYT
>TRBV6-5
ASSTRTGLLEQY
>TRBV5-1
ASSLSLADRTPQY
>TRBV7-2
ASSAQGASYNEQF
>TRBV5-4
ASSSTQGARTGYGYT
>TRBV15
ATSSGGRVNTEAF
>TRBV29-1
SVDLTGGADTQY
>TRBV18
ASSPKVGQPQH
>TRBV4-1
ASSRGQGALGETQY
>TRBV7-9
ASSFGTSGIGEQY
>TRBV25-1
ASSPPRTGNYGYT